Presented here are 20 T cell receptor beta chains from one specimen sequenced in a study of blood T cells in healthy people across ages. Primed by a sample-barcoded 5' primer and a J-beta primer mix, a second PCR proceeded for 7 to 11 cycles. TCRdb independently ran MiXCR on the 5' RACE reads; one entry per CDR3 protein. The top ten hold around a sixth of the sample, which has about 780,000 distinct CDR3 sequences, roughly 46% seen once. Source material: blood. These receptors were obtained from a man older than 75 in good health.

This clonotype was observed a handful of times. V and J are TRBV5-1 and TRBJ2-5, with D possibly being TRBD1 (7 bases). V was pared by 4 bases and J by 3 bases, with 25 bases between. The CDR3 has 18 amino acids. Germline V lookup: CDR1 SGHRS, CDR2 YFSETQ. The CDR3 bases are TGCGCCAGCAGCCCGCTATGGGGGGAAGTCAGGGGGAAAGAGACCCAGTACTTC. This encodes CASSPLWGEVRGKETQYF.

The chain combines TRBV12-3 or TRBV12-4 with TRBJ2-7, with TRBD2 matching over 7 bases. The end of the DNA is better explained by TRBJ2-5, so the J call may be wrong. The CDR3 is 14 residues long. The CDR3 here is CASSKGGLRETQYF. The CDR3, as DNA: TGTGCCAGCAGTAAGGGAGGGTTGAGAGAGACCCAGTACTTC.

This clonotype was counted a few times. V is TRBV14 and J is TRBJ2-1, with 8 bases lining up with TRBD2. Trimming took 6 bases from V and 5 from J; bases not matched to a gene: 18. Germline CDR1 and CDR2: SGHDN and FVKESK. This CDR3 comprises 18 residues. CDR3 coding DNA: TGTGCCAGCAGTCTAACCGGGACTAGACACAAGAGAAACAATGAGCAGTTCTTC. This encodes CASSLTGTRHKRNNEQFF. The entire variable domain, with the rest obtained from reference TRBV14 and TRBJ2-1, is as follows: EAGVTQFPSHSVIEKGQTVTLRCDPISGHDNLYWYRRVMGKEIKFLLHFVKESKQDESGMPNNRFLAERTGGTYSTLKVQPAELEDSGVYFCASSLTGTRHKRNNEQFFGPGTRLTVL.

The V gene is TRBV6-5, the J gene TRBJ1-2; the D gene is possibly TRBD1 (6 bases). The CDR3 length is 14 residues. V lost 6 bases to trimming and J lost 2 bases, with 13 bases between them. Germline CDR1 and CDR2: MNHEY and SVGAGI. As DNA, the CDR3 is TGTGCCAGCAGCCCTGACAGGTGGAACTATGGCTACACCTTC. It yields the protein CASSPDRWNYGYTF.

This clonotype was detected many times. The V call is TRBV20-1, the J call TRBJ2-1, with TRBD2 matching 9 bases. The CDR3 totals 15 residues. V was clipped by 3 bases and J by 7 bases; unmatched bases: 10. CDR1 and CDR2 from the germline V gene are DFQATT and SNEGSKA (reference sequence). The CDR3 here is CSASDLAGGLNEQFF. The CDR3, as DNA: TGCAGTGCTAGTGACCTCGCGGGAGGGTTAAATGAGCAGTTCTTC.

This clonotype occurred a few times. Here the CDR3 DNA reads TGTGCCAGCACCCCCCTAGCGCAAAACACTGAAGCTTTCTTT. The encoded protein is CASTPLAQNTEAFF. The V call is TRBV12-3 or TRBV12-4, the J call TRBJ1-1; no definite D call. Trimming removed 7 bases at V and 2 bases at J, with 14 bases between. CDR3 length: 14 amino acids.

The chain recombines TRBV6-6 with TRBJ2-1; tentatively, D is TRBD2 (6 bases). The CDR3 consists of 15 residues. Between the trimmed V and J ends, which lost 7 bases and 3 bases, there was a span of 16 bases. Germline V gene lookup returns CDR1 MNHNY and CDR2 SVGAGI (reference sequence). CDR3 sequence: CASMTREFRYNEQFF. CDR3 in DNA: TGTGCCAGCATGACCCGGGAGTTTCGCTACAATGAGCAGTTCTTC.

The gene calls are TRBV9 and TRBJ2-1; D perhaps matches TRBD1 (6 bases). Deletions cut 4 bases from V and 1 base from J, with 12 bases between. The CDR3 totals 15 residues. The germline gives CDR1 SGDLS, CDR2 YYNGEE. CDR3 sequence reads: CASSPEGDSYNEQFF. In DNA form, the CDR3 reads TGTGCCAGCAGCCCCGAGGGGGATTCCTACAATGAGCAGTTCTTC.

Only a few counts were recorded for this clonotype. The CDR3 nucleotides are TGTGCCAGCAGTTTCTGGACAGGGAGGTTAGCAGATACGCAGTATTTT. Protein product: CASSFWTGRLADTQYF. The rearrangement joins TRBV28 to TRBJ2-3; TRBD1 matches at 8 bases. This CDR3 spans 16 amino acids. With V trimmed by 3 bases and J by 4 bases, 9 bases remained unmatched. Germline V gene lookup returns CDR1 MDHEN and CDR2 SYDVKM. The complete variable domain, with remaining parts taken from reference TRBV28 and TRBJ2-3, reads DVKVTQSSRYLVKRTGEKVFLECVQDMDHENMFWYRQDPGLGLRLIYFSYDVKMKEKGDIPEGYSVSREKKERFSLILESASTNQTSMYLCASSFWTGRLADTQYFGPGTRLTVL.

This clonotype was detected a few times. The gene calls are TRBV27 and TRBJ1-1, with D hard to call. The CDR3 sequence is 14 residues long. Per the germline V gene, CDR1 is MNHEY and CDR2 is SMNVEV (reference sequence). V shed 2 bases and J shed 4 bases, with 11 bases lying between them. CDR3 sequence (DNA): TGTGCCAGCAGTTTAACCCGGTCGAGCACTGAAGCTTTCTTT. As protein: CASSLTRSSTEAFF.

Note on this clonotype: At one end the junction does not follow the germline gene, possibly because of a read error. This sequence joins TRBV5-1 and TRBJ2-1; 11 bases are a match to TRBD2. Germline loops: CDR1 SGHRS, CDR2 YFSETQ. This CDR3 contains 16 residues. This CDR3 reads CASSLAASGRYNEQSF. CDR3 in DNA: TGCGCCAGCAGCTTGGCGGCTAGCGGGAGGTACAATGAGCAGTCCTTC.

This clonotype was counted ten times or more. The chain uses TRBV3-1 and TRBJ1-6; 9 bases align to TRBD1. Unmatched junction bases numbered 5, after V lost 5 bases and J lost 9 bases. Per germline, CDR1 LGHDT and CDR2 YNNKEL (reference sequence). The CDR3 is 14 amino acids. CDR3 coding DNA: TGTGCCAGCAGCGCTACAGGGGGCAGTTCACCCCTCCACTTT. Protein: CASSATGGSSPLHF.

The V gene is TRBV28, the J gene TRBJ2-1, with unresolved D. In germline, CDR1 is MDHEN, CDR2 SYDVKM. This CDR3 has 12 amino acids. Trimming pared 5 bases from V and 9 bases from J, leaving 11 bases between. The CDR3 here is CASSRHQFEQFF. CDR3 sequence (DNA): TGTGCCAGCAGTAGACATCAATTTGAGCAGTTCTTC.

At least ten counts were recorded for this clonotype. The chain links TRBV2 to TRBJ2-4, with 11 bases identical to TRBD2. Germline assignment: CDR1 SNHLY and CDR2 FYNNEI. V trimming: 8 bases; J trimming: 13 bases; junction bases outside the gene matches: 13. This CDR3 has 14 residues. CDR3 in amino acids: CASRTSGSPGEQYF. As DNA, the CDR3 is TGTGCCAGCCGGACTAGCGGGTCCCCGGGGGAGCAGTACTTC.

This clonotype has a handful of counts. A much bigger clone sits one base away, suggesting this may be a read error. This chain connects TRBV12-3 or TRBV12-4 to TRBJ2-1; 7 bases are shared with TRBD1. The trim removed 6 bases at V and 8 bases at J, leaving 4 bases unmatched. CDR3 length: 12 residues. CDR3 region: CASRFTGDEQFF. The DNA for the CDR3 is TGTGCCAGCAGATTCACAGGGGATGAGCAGTTCTTC.

In its sample, this clonotype was seen a few times. The V gene is TRBV7-9, the J gene TRBJ2-7; possibly TRBD2 for D (5 bases). Germline loops: CDR1 SEHNR, CDR2 FQNEAQ (reference sequence). V was shortened by 3 bases and J by 2 bases, with 17 bases between the two germline ends. This CDR3 has 16 residues. The CDR3 DNA reads as TGTGCCAGCAGCTTTTCCCCGGGGAAGAACACCTACGAGCAGTACTTC. Protein product: CASSFSPGKNTYEQYF.

This clonotype turned up a few times. The genes are TRBV20-1 and TRBJ1-4; no firm D call. This CDR3 has 14 amino acids. Germline loops: CDR1 DFQATT, CDR2 SNEGSKA (reference sequence). V lost 3 bases and J lost 0, with 8 bases in between. The CDR3 here is CSASRQTTNEKLFF. CDR3 coding DNA: TGCAGTGCTAGTCGGCAGACAACTAATGAAAAACTGTTTTTT.

This chain uses TRBV5-1 with TRBJ2-4, with a possible D match to TRBD2 (5 bases). V lost 5 bases and J 13 bases, leaving 28 bases between the germline ends. The CDR3 contains 16 residues. Germline CDR1 SGHRS, CDR2 YFSETQ. CDR3 bases: TGCGCCAGCAGTCGGGGTTCGGGGTCCTCCTTGGAGGAGCAGTACTTC. This gives the protein CASSRGSGSSLEEQYF.

The chain links TRBV12-3 or TRBV12-4 to TRBJ2-5, with unresolved D. V shed 4 bases and J shed 3 bases, with 3 bases lying between them. This CDR3 spans 11 amino acids. The CDR3 DNA follows: TGTGCCAGCAGTTCTGAAGAGACCCAGTACTTC. Its protein product is CASSSEETQYF.

This chain uses TRBV9 with TRBJ2-1; 7 bases line up with TRBD1. The germline V gene encodes CDR1 SGDLS and CDR2 YYNGEE. Germline trimming cut 1 base from V and 9 bases from J; bases unmatched to any gene: 13. The CDR3 runs to 16 residues. Here the CDR3 DNA reads TGTGCCAGCAGCGTATCGGATGCGACAGGGTTAGGTGAGCAGTTCTTC. This sequence encodes CASSVSDATGLGEQFF. Drawing the rest from reference TRBV9 and TRBJ2-1, the complete variable domain is DSGVTQTPKHLITATGQRVTLRCSPRSGDLSVYWYQQSLDQGLQFLIQYYNGEERAKGNILERFSAQQFPDLHSELNLSSLELGDSALYFCASSVSDATGLGEQFFGPGTRLTVL.